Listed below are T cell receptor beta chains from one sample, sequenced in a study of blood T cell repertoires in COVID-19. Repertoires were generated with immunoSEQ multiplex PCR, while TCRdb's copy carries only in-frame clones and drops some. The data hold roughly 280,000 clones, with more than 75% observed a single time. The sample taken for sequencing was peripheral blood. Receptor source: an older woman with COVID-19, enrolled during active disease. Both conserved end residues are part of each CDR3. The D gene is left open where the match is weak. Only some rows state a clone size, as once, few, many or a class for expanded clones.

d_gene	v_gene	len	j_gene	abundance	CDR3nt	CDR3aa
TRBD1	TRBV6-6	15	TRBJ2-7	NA	TGTGCCAGCAGTTACCCAGGACAGGGAAGCTACGAGCAGTACTTC	CASSYPGQGSYEQYF
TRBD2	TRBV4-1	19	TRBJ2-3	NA	TGCGCCAGCAGCCGTCAGGGACTAGCGGGGACCGCTAGCACAGATACGCAGTATTTT	CASSRQGLAGTASTDTQYF
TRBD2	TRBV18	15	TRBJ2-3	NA	TGTGCCAGCTCACTAGCGGGAGGGCTCACAGATACGCAGTATTTT	CASSLAGGLTDTQYF
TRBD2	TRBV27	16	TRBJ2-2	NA	TGTGCCAGCAGTTTTGGGACTAGCGGGAGGAACGGGGAGCTGTTTTTT	CASSFGTSGRNGELFF
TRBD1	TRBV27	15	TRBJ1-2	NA	TGTGCCAGCATCCGGGACAGGGCTTTTATTGGGGGCTACACCTTC	CASIRDRAFIGGYTF
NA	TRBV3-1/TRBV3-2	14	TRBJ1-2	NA	TGTGCCAGCAGCCAAGGCCGGTCCCCATGGGGCTACACCTTC	CASSQGRSPWGYTF
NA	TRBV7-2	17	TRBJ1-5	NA	TGTGCCAGCAGCTTGGGGAGTAGGCCGTATAGCAATCAGCCCCAGCATTTT	CASSLGSRPYSNQPQHF
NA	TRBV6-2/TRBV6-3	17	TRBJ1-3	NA	TGTGCCAGCAGTGATGACAGCGACCCATTCTCTGGAAACACCATATATTTT	CASSDDSDPFSGNTIYF
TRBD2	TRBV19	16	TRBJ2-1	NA	TGTGCCAGTAGTACCTTAGCGGGAGCCAGGACGAATGAGCAGTTCTTC	CASSTLAGARTNEQFF
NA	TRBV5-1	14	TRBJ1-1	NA	TGCGCCAGCAGCCATACTGGGAGGGACACTGAAGCTTTCTTT	CASSHTGRDTEAFF
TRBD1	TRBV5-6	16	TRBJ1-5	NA	TGTGCCAGCAGCTTCGGGACAGGGAATAGCAATCAGCCCCAGCATTTT	CASSFGTGNSNQPQHF
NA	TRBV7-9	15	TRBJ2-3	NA	TGTGCCAGCAGCCAGGCGGGCGGGACCTCAGATACGCAGTATTTT	CASSQAGGTSDTQYF
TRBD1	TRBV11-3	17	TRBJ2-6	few	TGTGCCAGCAGCTCAAGACAGGGTGGACCTGGGGCCAACGTCCTGACTTTC	CASSSRQGGPGANVLTF
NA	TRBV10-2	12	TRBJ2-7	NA	TGCGCCACCTCGACAGGCGGCTACGAGCAGTACTTC	CATSTGGYEQYF
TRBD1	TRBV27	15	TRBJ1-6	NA	TGTGCCAGCACTTCTGGAACAGGGGGGAATTCACCCCTCCACTTT	CASTSGTGGNSPLHF
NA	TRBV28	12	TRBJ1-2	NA	TGTGCCATCTCCCTCGCGGGCTATGGCTACACCTTC	CAISLAGYGYTF